The clone carrying this T cell receptor beta chain was seen at least ten times. What it binds is unknown. Source material for PBMCs was less than 12 ml fresh peripheral blood. These data are taken from a study of T cells in Graves' hyperthyroidism and ophthalmopathy. This CDR3 has 15 amino acids. Germline lookup yields CDR1 SEHNR and CDR2 FQNEAQ (reference sequence). V was shortened by 5 bases and J by 0 bases, with 11 bases between the two germline ends. It was RNA transcripts that yielded the amplified TCR beta CDR3 regions. HTBI primers drove first-round RT-PCR of the TCR CDR3. MiXCR was run by TCRdb on the multiplex PCR reads, yielding one entry per CDR3 protein. This table has about 380,000 distinct CDR3 sequences, around an eighth appearing once. Notes on the study in general: Ophthalmopathy was told apart from stable hyperthyroidism by a 13 V-J model. Blood also carried most thyroid clonotypes expanded above 0.001.

The rearrangement joins TRBV7-9 to TRBJ2-1; D remains ambiguous. The source of this sequence is a man aged 25-40 years with Graves' hyperthyroidism that later progressed to Graves' ophthalmopathy. The sequenced sample was blood. The CDR3 DNA follows: TGTGCCAGCAGCCCAGCGTTCAGCTCCTACAATGAGCAGTTCTTC. Residues: CASSPAFSSYNEQFF.